These T cell receptor beta chains were read from a single sample in a study of control samples from healthy donors and cancer patients. Generated by immunoSEQ multiplex PCR, the TCRdb table keeps only in-frame clones and is missing some. This table holds 150,000 to 200,000 clones, approximately 90% found once. Sequencing used blood. The receptors shown here come from a man under 40 in good health. Each CDR3 is given with its conserved first and last residue. D genes are given only for firm matches. Clone size, where shown, is once, few, many, or a class for clones that have expanded.

j_gene | v_gene | d_gene | abundance | CDR3aa | CDR3nt
TRBJ1-2 | TRBV19 | TRBD1 | . | CASRDRGFSGYTF | TGTGCCAGCCGGGACAGGGGGTTTTCTGGCTACACCTTC
TRBJ1-4 | TRBV5-5 | TRBD1 | . | CASSLWTGDEKLFF | TGTGCCAGCAGTCTATGGACAGGGGACGAAAAACTGTTTTTT
TRBJ1-1 | TRBV7-2 | . | . | CASSITRTGTEAFF | TGTGCCAGCAGCATCACTCGGACGGGGACTGAAGCTTTCTTT
TRBJ1-1 | TRBV12-3/TRBV12-4 | . | . | CASSPTGGSEAFF | TGTGCCAGCAGTCCCACAGGAGGCTCTGAAGCTTTCTTT
TRBJ2-1 | TRBV11-3 | . | . | CASSEGQSGNNEQFF | TGTGCCAGCAGTGAGGGTCAGTCGGGGAACAATGAGCAGTTCTTC
TRBJ1-3 | TRBV12-3/TRBV12-4 | . | . | CASRRISGNTIYF | TGTGCCAGCAGACGGATCTCTGGAAACACCATATATTTT
TRBJ1-2 | TRBV28 | . | once | CASTTPTRPSYGYTF | TGTGCCAGCACTACGCCTACCCGGCCGAGTTATGGCTACACCTTC
TRBJ2-7 | TRBV13 | . | . | CASSLGPGDIYEQYF | TGTGCCAGCAGCTTAGGCCCGGGGGACATCTACGAGCAGTACTTC
TRBJ1-2 | TRBV18 | TRBD1 | once | CASSESAGGGGYTF | TGCGCCAGCTCAGAATCAGCAGGGGGCGGCGGCTACACCTTC
TRBJ2-1 | TRBV11-2 | . | . | CASSLNPLKGGSYNEQFF | TGTGCCAGCAGCTTAAATCCCCTCAAGGGTGGTTCCTACAATGAGCAGTTCTTC
TRBJ1-1 | TRBV28 | . | . | CASSPNRVGGPEAFF | TGTGCCAGCAGTCCCAACAGGGTTGGAGGCCCTGAAGCTTTCTTT
TRBJ2-7 | TRBV7-9 | . | . | CASSSSMGGGFGEQYF | TGTGCCAGCAGCTCCTCTATGGGGGGAGGCTTTGGCGAGCAGTACTTC
TRBJ2-7 | TRBV25-1 | TRBD2 | . | CASSDSTSGSYEQYF | TGTGCCAGCAGTGACTCGACTAGCGGGTCCTACGAGCAGTACTTC
TRBJ1-6 | TRBV4-1 | . | . | CASSQDERQYGSPLHF | TGCGCCAGCAGCCAAGATGAGAGACAGTACGGATCACCCCTCCACTTT
TRBJ2-5 | TRBV7-9 | . | . | CASSATQTRTQYF | TGTGCCAGCAGCGCGACCCAGACACGGACCCAGTACTTC
TRBJ1-5 | TRBV13 | . | . | CASSLGRQVGQPQHF | TGTGCCAGCAGCTTAGGGAGACAAGTCGGTCAGCCCCAGCATTTT
TRBJ1-1 | TRBV2 | . | once | CASSEALRGEGLNTEAFF | TGTGCCAGCAGTGAAGCGCTTCGGGGAGAGGGGCTGAACACTGAAGCTTTCTTT
TRBJ2-7 | TRBV2 | . | . | CASKLQGGRKQYF | TGTGCCAGCAAGTTGCAGGGGGGAAGGAAGCAGTACTTC
TRBJ2-2 | TRBV20-1 | . | . | CSAISPGELFF | TGCAGTGCGATCTCTCCCGGGGAGCTGTTTTTT
TRBJ2-2 | TRBV16 | . | . | CASSLTGGPRTGELFF | TGTGCCAGCAGTCTGACAGGTGGGCCGCGCACCGGGGAGCTGTTTTTT
TRBJ2-5 | TRBV6-5 | . | . | CASRLITQPRGTQYF | TGTGCCAGCAGATTGATCACCCAACCCCGGGGGACCCAGTACTTC
TRBJ2-5 | TRBV7-8 | TRBD2 | . | CASRLGLAGETQYF | TGTGCCAGCAGGCTTGGACTAGCGGGAGAGACCCAGTACTTC
TRBJ2-1 | TRBV5-6 | . | . | CASSLDRIEQFF | TGTGCCAGCAGCTTGGATAGGATTGAGCAGTTCTTC
TRBJ1-1 | TRBV29-1 | TRBD1 | . | CSVEDQVTGGMNTEAFF | TGCAGCGTTGAAGATCAAGTAACAGGGGGTATGAACACTGAAGCTTTCTTT